Given below is one TCR beta chain in context. The sample is drawn from a study of CD8 T cells in Susac syndrome. The CDR3 is 15 residues long. With V trimmed by 1 base and J by 8 bases, 9 bases remained unmatched. Per the germline V gene, CDR1 is SGHVS and CDR2 is FQNEAQ. An input of roughly 0.5 to 1 ug of RNA was subjected to reverse transcription using random hexamers. One entry per CDR3 protein, called by TCRdb with MiXCR from the immunoSEQ multiplex PCR reads. The sample carries about 19,000 distinct CDR3 sequences, approximately 95% recorded once. The TCR was taken from a human donor in good health. The J gene is TRBJ1-2, the V gene TRBV7-8, with TRBD1 matching 8 bases. Sequencing was performed on CD8+ T cells from PBMCs. The CDR3, as DNA: TGTGCCAGCAGCTTAGACGGGGGACAGGCTACCGGCTACACCTTC. This encodes CASSLDGGQATGYTF.